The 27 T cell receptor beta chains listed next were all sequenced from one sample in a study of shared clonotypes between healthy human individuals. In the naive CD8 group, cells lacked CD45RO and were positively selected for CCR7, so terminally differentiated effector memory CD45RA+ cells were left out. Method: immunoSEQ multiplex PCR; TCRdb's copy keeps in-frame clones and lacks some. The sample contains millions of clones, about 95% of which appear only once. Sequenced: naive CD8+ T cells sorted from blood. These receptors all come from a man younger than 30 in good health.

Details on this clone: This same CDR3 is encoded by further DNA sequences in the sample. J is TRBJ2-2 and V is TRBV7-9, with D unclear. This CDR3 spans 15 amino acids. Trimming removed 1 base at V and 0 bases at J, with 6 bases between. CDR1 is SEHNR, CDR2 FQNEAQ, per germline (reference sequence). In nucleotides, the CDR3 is TGTGCCAGCAGCTTAGGGCAGCCGAACACCGGGGAGCTGTTTTTT. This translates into CASSLGQPNTGELFF.

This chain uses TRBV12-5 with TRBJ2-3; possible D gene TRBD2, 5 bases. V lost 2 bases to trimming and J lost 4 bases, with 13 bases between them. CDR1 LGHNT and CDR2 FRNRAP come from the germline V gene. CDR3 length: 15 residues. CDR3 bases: TGTGCTAGTGGTTTGATGGACTCGTACCCAGATACGCAGTATTTT. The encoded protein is CASGLMDSYPDTQYF. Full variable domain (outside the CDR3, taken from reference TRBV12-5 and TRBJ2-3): DARVTQTPRHKVTEMGQEVTMRCQPILGHNTVFWYRQTMMQGLELLAYFRNRAPLDDSGMPKDRFSAEMPDATLATLKIQPSEPRDSAVYFCASGLMDSYPDTQYFGPGTRLTVL.

Here the CDR3 reads CASSPAGVSTDTQYF. DNA for the CDR3: TGTGCCAGCAGCCCAGCGGGGGTAAGCACAGATACGCAGTATTTT. This chain joins TRBV7-2 and TRBJ2-3; 8 bases fit TRBD2. Per the germline V gene, CDR1 is SGHTA and CDR2 is FQGNSA. The CDR3 spans 15 residues. J lost 0 bases, V lost 5 bases, and 4 bases had no gene match.

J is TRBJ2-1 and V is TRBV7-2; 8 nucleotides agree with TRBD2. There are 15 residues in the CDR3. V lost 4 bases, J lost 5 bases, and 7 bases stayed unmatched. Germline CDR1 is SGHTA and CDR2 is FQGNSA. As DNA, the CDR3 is TGTGCCAGCAGCTATCCCCCGGGACTAGACAATGAGCAGTTCTTC. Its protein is CASSYPPGLDNEQFF.

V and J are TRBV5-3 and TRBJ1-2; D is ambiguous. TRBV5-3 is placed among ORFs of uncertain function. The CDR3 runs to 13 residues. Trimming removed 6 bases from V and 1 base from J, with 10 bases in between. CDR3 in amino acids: CARKAAVNYGYTF. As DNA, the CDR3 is TGTGCCAGAAAGGCGGCGGTTAACTATGGCTACACCTTC.

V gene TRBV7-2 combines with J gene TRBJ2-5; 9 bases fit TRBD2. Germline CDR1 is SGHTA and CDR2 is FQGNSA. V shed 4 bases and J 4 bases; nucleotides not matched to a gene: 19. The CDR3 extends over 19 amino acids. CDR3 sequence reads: CASSSLPGGSGRGIETQYF. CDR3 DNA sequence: TGTGCCAGCAGCTCCCTACCTGGGGGTAGCGGGAGAGGAATAGAGACCCAGTACTTC.

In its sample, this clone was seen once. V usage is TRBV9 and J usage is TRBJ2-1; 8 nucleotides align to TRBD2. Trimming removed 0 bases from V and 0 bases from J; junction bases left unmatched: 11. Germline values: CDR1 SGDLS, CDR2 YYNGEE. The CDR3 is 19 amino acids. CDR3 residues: CASSVGLAGFRDSYNEQFF. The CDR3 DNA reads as TGTGCCAGCAGCGTAGGGCTAGCGGGCTTCCGAGACTCCTACAATGAGCAGTTCTTC.

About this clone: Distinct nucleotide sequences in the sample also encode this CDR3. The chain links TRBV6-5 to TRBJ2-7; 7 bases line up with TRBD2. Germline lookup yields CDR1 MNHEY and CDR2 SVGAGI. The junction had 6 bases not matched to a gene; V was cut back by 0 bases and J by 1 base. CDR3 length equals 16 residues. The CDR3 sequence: CASSYSGGERSYEQYF. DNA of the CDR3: TGTGCCAGCAGTTACTCGGGGGGGGAGCGGTCCTACGAGCAGTACTTC.

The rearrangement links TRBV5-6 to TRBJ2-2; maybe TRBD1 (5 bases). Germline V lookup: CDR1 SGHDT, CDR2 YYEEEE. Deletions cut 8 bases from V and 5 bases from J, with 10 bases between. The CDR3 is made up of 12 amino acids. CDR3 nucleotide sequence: TGTGCCAGTCGAGCAGGGACCGGGGAGCTGTTTTTT. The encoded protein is CASRAGTGELFF. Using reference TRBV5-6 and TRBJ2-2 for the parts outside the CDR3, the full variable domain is DAGVTQSPTHLIKTRGQQVTLRCSPKSGHDTVSWYQQALGQGPQFIFQYYEEEERQRGNFPDRFSGHQFPNYSSELNVNALLLGDSALYLCASRAGTGELFFGEGSRLTVL.

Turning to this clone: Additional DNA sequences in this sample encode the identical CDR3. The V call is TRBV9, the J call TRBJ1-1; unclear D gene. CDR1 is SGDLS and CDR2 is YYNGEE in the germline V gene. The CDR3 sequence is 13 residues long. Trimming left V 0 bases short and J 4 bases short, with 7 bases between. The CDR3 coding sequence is TGTGCCAGCAGCGTAGAGGGCGGCACTGAAGCTTTCTTT. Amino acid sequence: CASSVEGGTEAFF.

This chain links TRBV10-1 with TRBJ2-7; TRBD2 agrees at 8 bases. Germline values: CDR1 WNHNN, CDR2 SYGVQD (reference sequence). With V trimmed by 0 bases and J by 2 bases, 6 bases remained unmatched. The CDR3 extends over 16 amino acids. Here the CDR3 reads CASSESVAGPTYEQYF. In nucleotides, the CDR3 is TGCGCCAGCAGTGAGTCGGTAGCGGGACCGACCTACGAGCAGTACTTC.

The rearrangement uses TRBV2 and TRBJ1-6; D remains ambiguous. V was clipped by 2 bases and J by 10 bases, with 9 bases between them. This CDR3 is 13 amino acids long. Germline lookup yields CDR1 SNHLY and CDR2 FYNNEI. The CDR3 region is CASSERTRSPLHF. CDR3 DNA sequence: TGTGCCAGCAGTGAAAGGACGCGATCACCCCTCCACTTT. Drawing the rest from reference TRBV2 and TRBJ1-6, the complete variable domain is EPEVTQTPSHQVTQMGQEVILRCVPISNHLYFYWYRQILGQKVEFLVSFYNNEISEKSEIFDDQFSVERPDGSNFTLKIRSTKLEDSAMYFCASSERTRSPLHFGNGTRLTVT.

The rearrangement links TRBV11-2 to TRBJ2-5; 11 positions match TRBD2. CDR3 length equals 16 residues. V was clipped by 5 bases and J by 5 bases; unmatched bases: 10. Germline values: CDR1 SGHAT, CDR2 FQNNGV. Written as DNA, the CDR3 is TGTGCCAGCAGCGAAATAGCGGGAGGGCCTCGGGAGACCCAGTACTTC. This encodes CASSEIAGGPRETQYF.

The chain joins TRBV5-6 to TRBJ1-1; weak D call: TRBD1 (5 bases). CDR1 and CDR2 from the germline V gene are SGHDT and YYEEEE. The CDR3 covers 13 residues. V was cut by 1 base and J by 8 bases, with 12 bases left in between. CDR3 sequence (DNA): TGTGCCAGCAGCTTGTCAGTGGGGCCAGAAGCTTTCTTT. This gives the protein CASSLSVGPEAFF.

Written as DNA, the CDR3 is TGTGCCAGCAGTGGGGACAGCCGAGATCAGCCCCAGCATTTT. Encoded protein: CASSGDSRDQPQHF. The genes are TRBV6-6 and TRBJ1-5; 7 nucleotides agree with TRBD1. Looked up from germline, CDR1 is MNHNY and CDR2 is SVGAGI (reference sequence). The ends lost 5 bases at V and 5 bases at J; junction bases unmatched: 6. This CDR3 has 14 amino acids.

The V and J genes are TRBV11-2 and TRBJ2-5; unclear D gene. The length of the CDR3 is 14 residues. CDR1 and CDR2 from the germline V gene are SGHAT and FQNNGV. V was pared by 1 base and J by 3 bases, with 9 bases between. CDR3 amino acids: CASSLGFREETQYF. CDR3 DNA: TGTGCCAGCAGCTTAGGGTTCCGAGAAGAGACCCAGTACTTC.

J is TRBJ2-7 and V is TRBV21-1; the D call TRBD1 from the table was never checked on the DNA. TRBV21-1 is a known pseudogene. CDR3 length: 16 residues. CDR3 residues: CASTTGTGMVAYEQYF. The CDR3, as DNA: TGTGCCAGCACCACGGGGACAGGGATGGTCGCCTACGAGCAGTACTTC.

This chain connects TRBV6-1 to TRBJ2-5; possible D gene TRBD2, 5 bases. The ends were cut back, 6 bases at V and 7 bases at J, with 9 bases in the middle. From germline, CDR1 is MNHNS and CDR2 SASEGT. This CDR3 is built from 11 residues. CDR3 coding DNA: TGTGCCAGCAGGCCCGAGGGGACCCAGTACTTC. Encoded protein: CASRPEGTQYF.

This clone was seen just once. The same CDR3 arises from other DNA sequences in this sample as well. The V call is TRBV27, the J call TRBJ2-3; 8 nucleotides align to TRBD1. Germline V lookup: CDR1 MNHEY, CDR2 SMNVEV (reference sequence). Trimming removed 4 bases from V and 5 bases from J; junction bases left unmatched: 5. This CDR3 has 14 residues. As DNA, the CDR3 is TGTGCCAGCAGTTCAGGGGGCGCTGAAGATACGCAGTATTTT. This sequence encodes CASSSGGAEDTQYF.

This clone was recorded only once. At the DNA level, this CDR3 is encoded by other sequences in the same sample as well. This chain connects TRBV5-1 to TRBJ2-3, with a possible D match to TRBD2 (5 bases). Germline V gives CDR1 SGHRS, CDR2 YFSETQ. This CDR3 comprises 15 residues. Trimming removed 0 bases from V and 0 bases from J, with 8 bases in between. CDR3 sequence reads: CASSLGETSTDTQYF. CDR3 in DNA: TGCGCCAGCAGCTTGGGGGAGACTAGCACAGATACGCAGTATTTT.

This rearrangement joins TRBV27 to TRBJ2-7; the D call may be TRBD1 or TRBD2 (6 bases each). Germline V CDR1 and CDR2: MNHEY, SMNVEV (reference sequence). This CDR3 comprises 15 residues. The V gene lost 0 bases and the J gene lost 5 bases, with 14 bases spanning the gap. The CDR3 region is CASSLSGGRAHEQYF. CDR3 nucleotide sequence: TGTGCCAGCAGTTTATCGGGGGGCAGGGCCCACGAGCAGTACTTC.

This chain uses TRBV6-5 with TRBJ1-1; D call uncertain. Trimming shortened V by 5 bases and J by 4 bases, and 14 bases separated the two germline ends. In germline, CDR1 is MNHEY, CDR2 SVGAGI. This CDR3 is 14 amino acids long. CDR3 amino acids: CASSPPGRPTEAFF. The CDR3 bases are TGTGCCAGCAGTCCGCCGGGCAGGCCCACTGAAGCTTTCTTT.

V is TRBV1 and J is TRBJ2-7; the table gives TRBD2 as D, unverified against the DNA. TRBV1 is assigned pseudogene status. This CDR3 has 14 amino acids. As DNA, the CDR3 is TGCACCCAACAGGGAGGGGCTGAGTACTACGAGCAGTACTTC. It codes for CTQQGGAEYYEQYF.

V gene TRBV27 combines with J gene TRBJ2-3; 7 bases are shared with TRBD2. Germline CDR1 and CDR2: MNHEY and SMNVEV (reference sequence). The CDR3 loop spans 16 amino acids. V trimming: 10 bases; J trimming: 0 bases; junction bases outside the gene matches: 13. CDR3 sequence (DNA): TGTGCCACCTGGGGGGGGAGCGGGACGAGCACAGATACGCAGTATTTT. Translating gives CATWGGSGTSTDTQYF.

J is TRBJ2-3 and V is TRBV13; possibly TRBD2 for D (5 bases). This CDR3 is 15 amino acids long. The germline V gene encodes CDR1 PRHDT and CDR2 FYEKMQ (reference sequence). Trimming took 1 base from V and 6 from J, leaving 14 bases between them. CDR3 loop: CASSLVGQRGDTQYF. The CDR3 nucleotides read TGTGCCAGCAGCTTAGTAGGTCAGCGAGGGGATACGCAGTATTTT.

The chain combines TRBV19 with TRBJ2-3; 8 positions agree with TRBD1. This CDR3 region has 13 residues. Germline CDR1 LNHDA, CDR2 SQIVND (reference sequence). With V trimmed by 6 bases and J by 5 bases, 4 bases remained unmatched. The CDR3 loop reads CASSQDREDTQYF. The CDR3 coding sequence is TGTGCCAGTAGCCAGGACAGGGAAGATACGCAGTATTTT.

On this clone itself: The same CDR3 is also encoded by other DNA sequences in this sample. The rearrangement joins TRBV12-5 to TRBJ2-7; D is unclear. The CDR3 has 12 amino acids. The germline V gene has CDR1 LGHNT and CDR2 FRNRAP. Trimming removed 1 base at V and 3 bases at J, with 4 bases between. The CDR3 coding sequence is TGTGCTAGTGGTTTGGCAGGCTACGAGCAGTACTTC. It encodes CASGLAGYEQYF.